The 26 T cell receptor beta chains in this list originate from one sample, sequenced in a study of T cells after yellow fever vaccination. TCRdb re-analysed the 5' RACE reads in MiXCR, keeping a single row per CDR3 protein. The sample has fewer than 450,000 distinct CDR3 sequences, 3.5% to 4.5% seen once. The sample was PBMCs, taken 5 days after the yellow fever booster vaccination. The receptors here all came from a man aged 18 to 29 who received the YFV17D yellow fever vaccine.

This clonotype was seen at least ten times. The V gene is TRBV20-1, the J gene TRBJ1-2, with a weak D call TRBD1 (6 bases). Trimming took off 6 bases at V and 4 bases at J, with 12 bases between the two ends. The CDR3 contains 12 residues. From germline, CDR1 is DFQATT and CDR2 SNEGSKA (reference sequence). This CDR3 is CSAHQGTYGYTF. CDR3 DNA sequence: TGCAGTGCGCACCAGGGGACCTATGGCTACACCTTC.

A few counts support this clonotype. V gene TRBV9 combines with J gene TRBJ2-7; 8 nucleotides align to TRBD1. This CDR3 is 15 amino acids long. Germline V gives CDR1 SGDLS, CDR2 YYNGEE. Trimming cost V 0 bases and J 2 bases; bases outside gene matches: 4. CDR3 nucleotides: TGTGCCAGCAGCGTAGGGACAGGGACAGCCTACGAGCAGTACTTC. Amino acid sequence: CASSVGTGTAYEQYF.

There are many counts of this clonotype. The V call is TRBV29-1, the J call TRBJ1-5; D perhaps matches TRBD1 (5 bases). The CDR3 spans 12 residues. CDR1 and CDR2 from the germline V gene are SQVTM and ANQGSEA. V was trimmed by 5 bases and J by 4 bases, leaving 9 bases between them. CDR3 sequence reads: CSVQGENQPQHF. The CDR3 DNA reads TGCAGCGTTCAGGGTGAAAATCAGCCCCAGCATTTT.

The chain is built from TRBV6-5 and TRBJ1-2, with D tentatively TRBD1 (6 bases). The CDR3 consists of 11 residues. Germline loops: CDR1 MNHEY, CDR2 SVGAGI. Trimming left V 6 bases short and J 13 bases short, with 15 bases between. The CDR3 protein is CASRRGGQSTF. The CDR3 region has the DNA TGTGCCAGCAGAAGGGGGGGGCAGTCCACCTTC.

The chain combines TRBV7-2 with TRBJ1-5; D not certain. Germline V gene lookup returns CDR1 SGHTA and CDR2 FQGNSA. Trimming cost V 5 bases and J 0 bases, with 11 bases left between them. The CDR3 has 15 residues. Here the CDR3 DNA reads TGTGCCAGCAGCACGGTTCCTAATAGCAATCAGCCCCAGCATTTT. Its protein is CASSTVPNSNQPQHF.

A few counts support this clonotype. V and J are TRBV6-5 and TRBJ2-5, with a weak D call TRBD2 (6 bases). The length of the CDR3 is 14 residues. The germline gives CDR1 MNHEY, CDR2 SVGAGI. Trimming took 4 bases from V and 8 from J, leaving 17 bases between them. CDR3 sequence: CASSLGGLGGTQYF. The CDR3 DNA sequence: TGTGCCAGCAGTTTGGGAGGACTCGGGGGAACCCAGTACTTC.

The V gene is TRBV10-3, the J gene TRBJ1-6; TRBD1 is a possible D gene (5 bases). The V gene lost 1 base and the J gene lost 10 bases, with 17 bases spanning the gap. This CDR3 spans 16 amino acids. CDR1 and CDR2 (germline): ENHRY, SYGVKD. As DNA, the CDR3 is TGTGCCATCAGTGAGTACCGGGACGTTGGCTCCTCACCCCTCCACTTT. Protein product: CAISEYRDVGSSPLHF.

This clonotype has more than one count but fewer than ten. The chain uses TRBV19 and TRBJ1-1; D uncertain. From germline, CDR1 is LNHDA and CDR2 SQIVND (reference sequence). The CDR3 totals 14 residues. Trimming left V 5 bases short and J 4 bases short, with 14 bases between. The CDR3 reads CASSEGREVTEAFF. CDR3 coding DNA: TGTGCCAGTAGTGAAGGGAGGGAAGTCACTGAAGCTTTCTTT.

This clonotype has at least ten counts. The chain combines TRBV4-1 with TRBJ2-4; D is undetermined. This CDR3 is 13 amino acids long. Germline assignment: CDR1 MGHRA and CDR2 YSYEKL. The V gene lost 4 bases and the J gene lost 5 bases, with 9 bases spanning the gap. CDR3 in amino acids: CASSLDDQNIQYF. The CDR3 DNA is TGCGCCAGCAGCCTCGACGACCAAAACATTCAGTACTTC.

The chain joins TRBV29-1 to TRBJ2-2; D is perhaps TRBD1 (7 bases). V was cut by 4 bases and J by 7 bases, with 22 bases left in between. There are 16 residues in the CDR3. Germline-derived CDR1 and CDR2 are SQVTM and ANQGSEA. The CDR3: CSVAHRGDPGVGELFF. The CDR3 coding sequence is TGCAGCGTTGCTCACAGGGGTGATCCGGGGGTCGGGGAGCTGTTTTTT.

This clonotype was counted many times. The CDR3 DNA reads TGTGCCAGCAGTCCGCAGGGCTACGCCCAGCATTTT. This encodes CASSPQGYAQHF. The V call is TRBV12-3 or TRBV12-4, the J call TRBJ1-5; maybe TRBD1 (5 bases). Trimming stripped 5 bases from V and 11 bases from J, with 13 bases between. The CDR3 is 12 residues long.

CDR3 sequence reads: CASRGTLWSYEQYF. The CDR3 DNA sequence: TGCGCCAGCAGAGGTACACTGTGGTCCTACGAGCAGTACTTC. The V gene is TRBV5-1, the J gene TRBJ2-7; D remains unclear. The V gene lost 5 bases and the J gene lost 1 base, with 13 bases spanning the gap. This CDR3 is built from 14 residues. CDR1 and CDR2 from the germline V gene are SGHRS and YFSETQ. Combining the CDR3 with reference TRBV5-1 and TRBJ2-7 gives the whole variable domain KAGVTQTPRYLIKTRGQQVTLSCSPISGHRSVSWYQQTPGQGLQFLFEYFSETQRNKGNFPGRFSGRQFSNSRSEMNVSTLELGDSALYLCASRGTLWSYEQYFGPGTRLTVT.

There are many counts of this clonotype. The chain carries TRBV5-1 and TRBJ2-3, with 9 bases aligning to TRBD1. The ends lost 4 bases at V and 3 bases at J; junction bases unmatched: 3. CDR3 length: 14 residues. Germline V gene lookup returns CDR1 SGHRS and CDR2 YFSETQ. CDR3 in DNA: TGCGCCAGCAGCCCAGGACAGGGGACAGATACGCAGTATTTT. Encoded protein: CASSPGQGTDTQYF.

This clonotype appeared a few times. V and J are TRBV2 and TRBJ1-1; D unclear. V was shortened by 1 base and J by 10 bases, with 7 bases between the two germline ends. The CDR3 extends over 11 amino acids. CDR1 and CDR2 (germline): SNHLY, FYNNEI. CDR3 protein: CASSEEGVAFF. The CDR3 DNA is TGTGCCAGCAGTGAAGAGGGTGTAGCTTTCTTT.

This clonotype has a handful of counts. The chain is built from TRBV30 and TRBJ2-7, with D uncertain. Deletions cut 3 bases from V and 3 bases from J, with 6 bases between. Germline V gene lookup returns CDR1 GTSNPN and CDR2 SVGIG (reference sequence). CDR3 length equals 11 residues. This chain's CDR3 is CAWSVNYEQYF. As DNA, the CDR3 is TGTGCCTGGAGCGTAAACTACGAGCAGTACTTC.

This clonotype was counted at least ten times. The rearrangement joins TRBV5-1 to TRBJ2-5; no firm D call. Trimming pared 3 bases from V and 3 bases from J, leaving 9 bases between. CDR3 size: 13 residues. The germline CDR1 and CDR2 sequences are SGHRS and YFSETQ. The CDR3 reads CASSSAIEETQYF. Here the CDR3 DNA reads TGCGCCAGCAGCTCGGCCATCGAAGAGACCCAGTACTTC.

At least ten counts were recorded for this clonotype. This chain's CDR3 is CASSLGQSPDQPQHF. As DNA, the CDR3 is TGTGCCAGCAGTTTAGGGCAGTCCCCCGATCAGCCCCAGCATTTT. J is TRBJ1-5 and V is TRBV12-3 or TRBV12-4; D is unresolved. Trimming cost V 1 base and J 5 bases, with 12 bases left between them. The CDR3 runs to 15 residues.

The rearrangement uses TRBV19 and TRBJ2-2; a weak D match, TRBD1 (6 bases). The CDR3 runs to 15 residues. Germline CDR1 LNHDA, CDR2 SQIVND (reference sequence). The V end was cut by 8 bases, the J end by 3 bases, with 16 bases between. The CDR3 sequence: CASLSRTDYTGELFF. The CDR3 DNA sequence: TGTGCCAGTCTCTCCCGGACAGATTACACCGGGGAGCTGTTTTTT.

The sample holds a few counts of this clonotype. The chain uses TRBV6-5 and TRBJ1-1; D ambiguous. The CDR3 runs to 18 residues. V lost 2 bases and J lost 0, with 19 bases in between. Germline V gene sequence: CDR1 MNHEY, CDR2 SVGAGI. Here the CDR3 reads CASSYGQVGRAVNTEAFF. The DNA of the CDR3 is TGTGCCAGCAGTTACGGTCAAGTAGGCCGCGCCGTGAACACTGAAGCTTTCTTT.

This clonotype has just a few counts. The rearrangement links TRBV5-1 to TRBJ2-3, with TRBD1 matching over 9 bases. Germline trimming cut 4 bases from V and 4 bases from J; bases unmatched to any gene: 4. Per germline, CDR1 SGHRS and CDR2 YFSETQ. This CDR3 is built from 14 residues. In DNA, the CDR3 is TGCGCCAGCAGCCAGGGGACAGGGTCAGATACGCAGTATTTT. Translation: CASSQGTGSDTQYF.

A single count supports this clonotype. The CDR3 DNA is TGTGCCAGCTCACCCTTGAACCAAGAGACCCAGTACTTC. Its protein product is CASSPLNQETQYF. V is TRBV18 and J is TRBJ2-5; D uncertain. CDR1 is KGHSH and CDR2 is LQKENI in the germline V gene. Deletions cut 3 bases from V and 0 bases from J, with 5 bases between. This CDR3 contains 13 residues.

This clonotype was observed a few times. The V gene is TRBV28, the J gene TRBJ1-5, with D unclear. This CDR3 comprises 19 residues. The V gene's germline CDR1 is MDHEN and CDR2 SYDVKM. V lost 2 bases, J lost 0 bases, and 20 bases lay in between. CDR3 nucleotide sequence: TGTGCCAGCAGTTTAATGGGCAGGCATTCCGGGAGTAGCAATCAGCCCCAGCATTTT. It specifies CASSLMGRHSGSSNQPQHF.

In its sample, this clonotype was seen many times. The chain carries TRBV6-5 and TRBJ2-3, with 8 bases identical to TRBD2. This CDR3 is built from 14 residues. V shed 6 bases, J shed 1 base, and the junction held 3 bases outside the gene matches. Germline V CDR1 and CDR2: MNHEY, SVGAGI. The CDR3 DNA reads as TGTGCCAGCAGCCTAGCGGGCCGCACAGATACGCAGTATTTT. Amino acids: CASSLAGRTDTQYF.

This clonotype was seen a handful of times. The chain couples TRBV5-6 to TRBJ2-3; D may be TRBD1 (6 bases). Looked up from germline, CDR1 is SGHDT and CDR2 is YYEEEE. There are 15 residues in the CDR3. Trimming removed 5 bases from V and 6 bases from J, with 19 bases in between. The CDR3 protein is CASRRGWENLDTQYF. The CDR3 bases are TGTGCCAGCAGGAGGGGGTGGGAAAATCTCGATACGCAGTATTTT.

This clonotype appeared a few times. CDR3 loop: CSARDPGQTYEQYF. In DNA form, the CDR3 reads TGCAGTGCTAGAGATCCTGGACAGACCTACGAGCAGTACTTC. The rearrangement uses TRBV20-1 and TRBJ2-7, with D possibly being TRBD1 (6 bases). Trimming left V 0 bases short and J 2 bases short, with 11 bases between. The CDR3 loop spans 14 amino acids. Per germline, CDR1 DFQATT and CDR2 SNEGSKA (reference sequence).

This clonotype was detected many times. The chain uses TRBV20-1 and TRBJ2-1; 7 positions agree with TRBD2. Per germline, CDR1 DFQATT and CDR2 SNEGSKA (reference sequence). This CDR3 spans 12 amino acids. The J segment lost 4 bases and the V segment lost 6 bases, leaving 3 bases of the junction unmatched. CDR3 bases: TGCAGTGCCCAGCGGGAATACAATGAGCAGTTCTTC. Protein sequence: CSAQREYNEQFF.